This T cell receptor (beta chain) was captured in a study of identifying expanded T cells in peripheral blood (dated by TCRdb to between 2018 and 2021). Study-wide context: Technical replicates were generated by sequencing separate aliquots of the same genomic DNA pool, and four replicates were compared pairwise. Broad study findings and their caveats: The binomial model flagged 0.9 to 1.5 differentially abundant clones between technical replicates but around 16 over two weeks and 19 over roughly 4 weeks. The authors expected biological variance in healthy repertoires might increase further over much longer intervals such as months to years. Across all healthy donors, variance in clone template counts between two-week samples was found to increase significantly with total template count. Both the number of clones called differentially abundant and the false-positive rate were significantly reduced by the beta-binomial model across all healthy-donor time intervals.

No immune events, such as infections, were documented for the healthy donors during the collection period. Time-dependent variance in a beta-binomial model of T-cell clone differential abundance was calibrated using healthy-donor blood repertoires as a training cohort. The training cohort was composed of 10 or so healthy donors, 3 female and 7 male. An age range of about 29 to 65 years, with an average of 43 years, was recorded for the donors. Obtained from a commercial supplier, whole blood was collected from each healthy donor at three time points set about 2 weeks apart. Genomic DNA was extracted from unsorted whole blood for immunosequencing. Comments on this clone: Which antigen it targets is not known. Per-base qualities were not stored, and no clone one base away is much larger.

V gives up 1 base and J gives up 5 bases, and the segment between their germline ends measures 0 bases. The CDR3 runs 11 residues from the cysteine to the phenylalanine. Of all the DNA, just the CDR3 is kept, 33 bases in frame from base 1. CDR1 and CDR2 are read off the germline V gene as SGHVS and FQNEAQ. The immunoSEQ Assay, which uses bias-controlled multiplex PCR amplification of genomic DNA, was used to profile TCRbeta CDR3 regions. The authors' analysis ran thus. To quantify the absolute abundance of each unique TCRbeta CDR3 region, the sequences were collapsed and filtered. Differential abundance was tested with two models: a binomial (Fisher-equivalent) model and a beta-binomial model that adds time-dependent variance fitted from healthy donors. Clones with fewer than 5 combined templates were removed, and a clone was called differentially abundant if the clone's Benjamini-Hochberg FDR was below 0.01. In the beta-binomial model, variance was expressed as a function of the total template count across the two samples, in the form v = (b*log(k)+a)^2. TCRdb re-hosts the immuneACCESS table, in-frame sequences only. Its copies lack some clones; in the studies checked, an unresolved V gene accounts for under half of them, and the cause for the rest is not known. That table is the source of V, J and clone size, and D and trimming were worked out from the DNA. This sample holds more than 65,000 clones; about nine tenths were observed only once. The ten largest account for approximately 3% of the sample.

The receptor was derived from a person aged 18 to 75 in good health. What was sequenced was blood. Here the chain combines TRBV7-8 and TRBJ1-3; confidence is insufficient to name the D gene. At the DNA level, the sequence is TGTGCCAGCAGCTTAGGAAACACCATATATTTT. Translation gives CASSLGNTIYF.